The 30 T cell receptor beta chains below come from one sample, sequenced in a study of shared clonotypes between healthy human individuals. The assay was immunoSEQ multiplex PCR, and TCRdb's table has in-frame clones only and misses some. This sample yields some 2,100,000 clones, of which about 92% are seen a single time; under 2% belongs to the top ten. Terminally differentiated effector memory CD45RA+ cells were excluded by CCR7 positive selection of CD45RO-negative cells. The sample was naive CD8+ T cells from PBMCs. The receptors were sampled from a man aged 18 to 30 in good health. Some clones in this sample may be carry-over from other donors' samples.

This chain joins TRBV10-3 and TRBJ2-7; TRBD1 matches at 8 bases. The trim removed 7 bases at V and 2 bases at J, leaving 7 bases unmatched. This CDR3 region has 14 residues. Looked up from germline, CDR1 is ENHRY and CDR2 is SYGVKD. This CDR3 reads CAIKPGQDTYEQYF. The CDR3 coding sequence is TGTGCCATCAAGCCGGGACAGGACACCTACGAGCAGTACTTC.

This clone has just one count. The chain couples TRBV2 to TRBJ2-4, with TRBD1 matching 11 bases. V lost 6 bases and J lost 7; bases outside the gene matches: 5. Per the germline V gene, CDR1 is SNHLY and CDR2 is FYNNEI. CDR3 length: 14 amino acids. Written as DNA, the CDR3 is TGTGCCAGCAGGTCCCGGGACAGGGGGAACATTCAGTACTTC. Protein: CASRSRDRGNIQYF.

The rearrangement uses TRBV27 and TRBJ2-1; D ambiguous. V lost 5 bases and J 5 bases, leaving 10 bases between the germline ends. This CDR3 is 13 amino acids long. In germline, CDR1 is MNHEY, CDR2 SMNVEV (reference sequence). CDR3 DNA sequence: TGTGCCAGCAGTCCCATCCTGAACAATGAGCAGTTCTTC. Translated, it gives CASSPILNNEQFF.

On this clone itself: Other DNA sequences within the sample encode an identical CDR3. CDR3 protein: CASSVASGDYNEQFF. The CDR3 DNA sequence: TGTGCCAGCAGCGTAGCAAGCGGGGATTACAATGAGCAGTTCTTC. The chain has TRBV9 and TRBJ2-1; TRBD2 matches 7 bases. The CDR3 spans 15 residues. V was pared by 0 bases and J by 4 bases, with 4 bases of the junction left unmatched. Germline loops: CDR1 SGDLS, CDR2 YYNGEE.

The chain combines TRBV6-1 with TRBJ1-2; weak D call: TRBD1 (6 bases). V was cut by 10 bases and J by 12 bases, with 27 bases left in between. The CDR3 covers 14 residues. Germline V gives CDR1 MNHNS, CDR2 SASEGT. The CDR3 is CATAIKRGQFPDTF. The DNA for the CDR3 is TGTGCCACCGCGATAAAACGAGGACAGTTCCCGGACACCTTC.

The J gene is TRBJ1-4, the V gene TRBV4-1; 7 nucleotides align to TRBD1. CDR1 is MGHRA, CDR2 YSYEKL, per germline. CDR3 length: 15 residues. The trim removed 5 bases at V and 8 bases at J, leaving 11 bases unmatched. This CDR3 reads CASSASQGMEEKLFF. CDR3 nucleotide sequence: TGCGCCAGCAGCGCCTCACAGGGGATGGAGGAAAAACTGTTTTTT.

The CDR3 DNA sequence: TGTGCCACCAGCAGAGGTGGGATGGCGAACACCGGGGAGCTGTTTTTT. It codes for CATSRGGMANTGELFF. V usage is TRBV15 and J usage is TRBJ2-2, with unresolved D. Germline loops: CDR1 LNHNV, CDR2 YYDKDF (reference sequence). This CDR3 comprises 16 residues. The germline V and J ends were trimmed by 1 base and 0 bases, with 9 bases remaining between them. The whole variable domain, filled in from reference TRBV15 and TRBJ2-2, reads DAMVIQNPRYQVTQFGKPVTLSCSQTLNHNVMYWYQQKSSQAPKLLFHYYDKDFNNEADTPDNFQSRRPNTSFCFLDIRSPGLGDTAMYLCATSRGGMANTGELFFGEGSRLTVL.

This chain joins TRBV15 and TRBJ2-7, with D possibly being TRBD2 (6 bases). Germline lookup yields CDR1 LNHNV and CDR2 YYDKDF (reference sequence). This CDR3 has 16 residues. V was trimmed by 0 bases and J by 0 bases, leaving 12 bases between them. This chain's CDR3 is CATSRDRTTYSYEQYF. In DNA form, the CDR3 reads TGTGCCACCAGCAGAGACCGGACTACGTACTCCTACGAGCAGTACTTC.

J is TRBJ2-5 and V is TRBV5-6; D is uncertain. The V gene's germline CDR1 is SGHDT and CDR2 YYEEEE. This CDR3 comprises 15 residues. With 4 bases removed from V and 2 bases from J, the gap between germline ends came to 15 bases. CDR3 sequence (DNA): TGTGCCAGCAGCCAGAAGGGCCCCGGACAAGAGACCCAGTACTTC. Translation gives CASSQKGPGQETQYF. The full variable domain, its missing parts supplied by reference TRBV5-6 and TRBJ2-5, is DAGVTQSPTHLIKTRGQQVTLRCSPKSGHDTVSWYQQALGQGPQFIFQYYEEEERQRGNFPDRFSGHQFPNYSSELNVNALLLGDSALYLCASSQKGPGQETQYFGPGTRLLVL.

This sequence joins TRBV5-1 and TRBJ2-7, with 12 bases identical to TRBD2. V gave up 4 bases and J gave up 0 bases; unmatched junction bases: 8. The CDR3 is 17 amino acids. The germline V gene encodes CDR1 SGHRS and CDR2 YFSETQ. CDR3 bases: TGCGCCAGCAGCCTGGGACTAGCGGGCTTCCTCTCCTACGAGCAGTACTTC. This codes for CASSLGLAGFLSYEQYF.

For this clone: The same CDR3 can be traced to other DNA sequences in this sample. The rearrangement joins TRBV5-1 to TRBJ1-1; D call uncertain. The germline V gene has CDR1 SGHRS and CDR2 YFSETQ. Trimming cost V 6 bases and J 2 bases, with 11 bases left between them. The CDR3 has 13 amino acids. This CDR3 is CASKEFLNTEAFF. CDR3 nucleotides: TGCGCCAGCAAAGAGTTCCTCAACACTGAAGCTTTCTTT.

The V and J genes are TRBV11-2 and TRBJ2-1, with 7 bases matching TRBD1. The V gene's germline CDR1 is SGHAT and CDR2 FQNNGV. Trimming took 5 bases from V and 7 from J; bases not matched to a gene: 5. CDR3 length equals 13 residues. CDR3 DNA: TGTGCCAGCAGCCCTGACAGGGCTAATGAGCAGTTCTTC. This gives the protein CASSPDRANEQFF.

In this sample, this clone turned up once. V is TRBV6-5 and J is TRBJ1-4; D unresolved. V was cut by 0 bases and J by 8 bases, with 10 bases left in between. Germline V gives CDR1 MNHEY, CDR2 SVGAGI. This CDR3 has 14 amino acids. This CDR3 reads CASSYSRSSEKLFF. The CDR3 DNA sequence: TGTGCCAGCAGTTACTCGAGATCCAGCGAAAAACTGTTTTTT.

The CDR3 protein is CATKDVLIGSNQPQHF. CDR3 DNA sequence: TGTGCCACCAAGGACGTACTTATAGGGAGCAATCAGCCCCAGCATTTT. The chain combines TRBV19 with TRBJ1-5; D remains unclear. Deletions cut 10 bases from V and 1 base from J, with 20 bases between. Germline-derived CDR1 and CDR2 are LNHDA and SQIVND (reference sequence). This CDR3 has 16 residues.

The chain has TRBV10-1 and TRBJ1-2, with a possible D match to TRBD1 (5 bases). Germline V lookup: CDR1 WNHNN, CDR2 SYGVQD (reference sequence). The CDR3 runs to 16 residues. Trimming cost V 3 bases and J 7 bases, with 21 bases left between them. CDR3 sequence: CASSEFELEGAGGYTF. In DNA, the CDR3 is TGCGCCAGCAGTGAATTCGAGCTTGAAGGGGCAGGTGGCTACACCTTC.

The rearrangement links TRBV30 to TRBJ2-3; perhaps TRBD1 as D (5 bases). V lost 7 bases, J lost 4 bases, and 18 bases lay in between. The CDR3 sequence is 14 residues long. Germline loops: CDR1 GTSNPN, CDR2 SVGIG (reference sequence). The CDR3 reads CASKVWQGADTQYF. CDR3 bases: TGTGCCTCCAAGGTGTGGCAGGGTGCAGATACGCAGTATTTT.

This sequence joins TRBV4-3 and TRBJ2-7; D is uncertain. This CDR3 contains 16 residues. V was clipped by 4 bases and J by 4 bases, with 20 bases between them. Germline V gene sequence: CDR1 LGHNA, CDR2 YSLEER. The CDR3 region is CASSLSTRDRGYEQYF. CDR3 DNA: TGCGCCAGCAGCCTATCAACCAGAGACCGAGGATACGAGCAGTACTTC.

This chain links TRBV15 with TRBJ1-2; D is ambiguous. With 1 base removed from V and 3 bases from J, the gap between germline ends came to 12 bases. The CDR3 contains 15 residues. CDR1 is LNHNV and CDR2 is YYDKDF in the germline V gene (reference sequence). As DNA, the CDR3 is TGTGCCACCAGCAGAGTGGGAAGGAGAGACTATGGCTACACCTTC. This sequence encodes CATSRVGRRDYGYTF.

The chain couples TRBV19 to TRBJ1-1, with 7 bases matching TRBD1. V trimming: 10 bases; J trimming: 0 bases; junction bases outside the gene matches: 11. Germline-derived CDR1 and CDR2 are LNHDA and SQIVND (reference sequence). The CDR3 is 15 residues long. CDR3 nucleotides: TGTGCCACCCAACCCAGGACAGGTTTGAACACTGAAGCTTTCTTT. Amino acid sequence: CATQPRTGLNTEAFF.

The V and J genes are TRBV14 and TRBJ1-2; unclear D gene. This CDR3 has 14 amino acids. The V end was cut by 6 bases, the J end by 4 bases, with 15 bases between. The V gene's germline CDR1 is SGHDN and CDR2 FVKESK. The CDR3 nucleotides are TGTGCCAGCAGTCCAAGATTATTGGGCTATGGCTACACCTTC. Protein sequence: CASSPRLLGYGYTF. The whole variable domain, remainder taken from reference TRBV14 and TRBJ1-2, is EAGVTQFPSHSVIEKGQTVTLRCDPISGHDNLYWYRRVMGKEIKFLLHFVKESKQDESGMPNNRFLAERTGGTYSTLKVQPAELEDSGVYFCASSPRLLGYGYTFGSGTRLTVV.

The chain joins TRBV30 to TRBJ2-2, with unresolved D. Trimming removed 5 bases at V and 2 bases at J, with 6 bases between. The germline CDR1 and CDR2 sequences are GTSNPN and SVGIG (reference sequence). This CDR3 is 12 amino acids long. The CDR3 nucleotides read TGTGCCTGGCGCGGTAACACCGGGGAGCTGTTTTTT. Its protein product is CAWRGNTGELFF.

In regard to this clone: Germline and junction disagree at one end, which may indicate a read error. The gene calls are TRBV2 and TRBJ2-2; D might be TRBD1 (5 bases). Germline V CDR1 and CDR2: SNHLY, FYNNEI. The CDR3 is made up of 15 amino acids. The DNA of the CDR3 is TGTGCCAGCAGGGAAGGGGTTCTGGACACCGGGGAGCTGTTTTTT. Translating gives CASREGVLDTGELFF.

J is TRBJ2-1 and V is TRBV11-2, with 8 positions matching TRBD2. CDR1 is SGHAT and CDR2 is FQNNGV in the germline V gene. The trim removed 1 base at V and 8 bases at J, leaving 13 bases unmatched. CDR3 size: 17 residues. For the CDR3, the DNA is TGTGCCAGCAGCTTAGCTCGCGGGAGCGGGAGTTTTCATGAGCAGTTCTTC. It translates to CASSLARGSGSFHEQFF. Drawing the rest from reference TRBV11-2 and TRBJ2-1, the complete variable domain is EAGVAQSPRYKIIEKRQSVAFWCNPISGHATLYWYQQILGQGPKLLIQFQNNGVVDDSQLPKDRFSAERLKGVDSTLKIQPAKLEDSAVYLCASSLARGSGSFHEQFFGPGTRLTVL.

The gene calls are TRBV19 and TRBJ2-7; 8 bases map to TRBD1. The J segment lost 0 bases and the V segment lost 5 bases, leaving 6 bases of the junction unmatched. CDR1 LNHDA and CDR2 SQIVND come from the germline V gene (reference sequence). The CDR3 extends over 15 amino acids. The CDR3 is CASSDGTGPSYEQYF. For the CDR3, the DNA is TGTGCCAGTAGTGACGGGACAGGACCCTCCTACGAGCAGTACTTC.

The chain joins TRBV19 to TRBJ2-7; D gene unclear. The CDR3 is made up of 16 amino acids. V lost 3 bases and J lost 2, with 17 bases in between. Germline lookup yields CDR1 LNHDA and CDR2 SQIVND (reference sequence). The CDR3 is CASSISPAPGPYEQYF. The CDR3 nucleotides are TGTGCCAGTAGTATTTCCCCGGCGCCGGGTCCCTACGAGCAGTACTTC. Full variable domain (missing parts from reference TRBV19 and TRBJ2-7): DGGITQSPKYLFRKEGQNVTLSCEQNLNHDAMYWYRQDPGQGLRLIYYSQIVNDFQKGDIAEGYSVSREKKESFPLTVTSAQKNPTAFYLCASSISPAPGPYEQYFGPGTRLTVT.

The chain has TRBV2 and TRBJ2-3, with D unclear. In germline, CDR1 is SNHLY, CDR2 FYNNEI. V gave up 7 bases and J gave up 2 bases, with 16 bases separating them. CDR3 size: 15 residues. The CDR3 bases are TGTGCCAGCACGGGTCGCGACTCCTACACAGATACGCAGTATTTT. Its protein is CASTGRDSYTDTQYF.

The chain couples TRBV28 to TRBJ2-5, with D possibly being TRBD2 (6 bases). V shed 5 bases and J shed 4 bases, with 17 bases lying between them. The CDR3 runs to 15 residues. The germline V gene encodes CDR1 MDHEN and CDR2 SYDVKM. CDR3: CASSGMGLMGETQYF. As DNA, the CDR3 is TGTGCCAGCAGTGGAATGGGACTCATGGGAGAGACCCAGTACTTC.

This sequence joins TRBV4-2 and TRBJ1-3, with D possibly TRBD1 on 5 matching bases. The CDR3 totals 17 residues. V was shortened by 2 bases and J by 0 bases, with 14 bases between the two germline ends. Looked up from germline, CDR1 is LGHNA and CDR2 is YNFKEQ. This CDR3 reads CASSQPGHSSSGNTIYF. In nucleotides, the CDR3 is TGTGCCAGCAGCCAACCTGGACACTCGAGCTCTGGAAACACCATATATTTT.

The chain couples TRBV7-8 to TRBJ2-1, with 12 positions matching TRBD2. Germline-derived CDR1 and CDR2 are SGHVS and FQNEAQ. The ends lost 1 base at V and 8 bases at J; junction bases unmatched: 9. There are 17 residues in the CDR3. DNA for the CDR3: TGTGCCAGCAGCTTAGGCCTAGCGGGAGGGTTCATGGATGAGCAGTTCTTC. Protein sequence: CASSLGLAGGFMDEQFF.

The chain carries TRBV28 and TRBJ2-3; D unclear. V shed 7 bases and J shed 6 bases, with 17 bases lying between them. The length of the CDR3 is 14 residues. Germline assignment: CDR1 MDHEN and CDR2 SYDVKM. The CDR3 loop reads CASTSSTRYDTQYF. As DNA, the CDR3 is TGTGCCAGCACCTCAAGTACGCGTTATGATACGCAGTATTTT.